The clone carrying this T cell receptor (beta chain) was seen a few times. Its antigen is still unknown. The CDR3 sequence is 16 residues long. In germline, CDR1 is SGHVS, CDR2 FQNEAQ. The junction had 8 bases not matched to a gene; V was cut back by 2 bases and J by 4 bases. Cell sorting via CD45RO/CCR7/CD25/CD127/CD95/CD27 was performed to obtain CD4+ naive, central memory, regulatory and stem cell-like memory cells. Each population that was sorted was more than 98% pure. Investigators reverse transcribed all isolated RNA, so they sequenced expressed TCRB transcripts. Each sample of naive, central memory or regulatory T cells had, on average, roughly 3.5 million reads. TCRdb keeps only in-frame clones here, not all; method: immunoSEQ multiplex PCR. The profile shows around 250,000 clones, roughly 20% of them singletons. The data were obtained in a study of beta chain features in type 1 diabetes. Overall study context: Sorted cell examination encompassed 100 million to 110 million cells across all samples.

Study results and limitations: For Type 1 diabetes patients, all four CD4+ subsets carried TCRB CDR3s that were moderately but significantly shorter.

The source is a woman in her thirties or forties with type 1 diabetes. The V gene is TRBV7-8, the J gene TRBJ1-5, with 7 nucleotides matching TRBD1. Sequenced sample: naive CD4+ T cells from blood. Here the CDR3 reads CASSLSGRGRNQPQHF. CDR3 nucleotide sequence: TGTGCCAGCAGCTTATCGGGCAGGGGGAGAAATCAGCCCCAGCATTTT. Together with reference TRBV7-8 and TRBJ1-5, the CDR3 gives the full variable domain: GAGVSQSPRYKVAKRGQDVALRCDPISGHVSLFWYQQALGQGPEFLTYFQNEAQLDKSGLPSDRFFAERPEGSVSTLKIQRTQQEDSAVYLCASSLSGRGRNQPQHFGDGTRLSIL.